This T cell receptor (beta chain) was sequenced during a study of OX40 agonist ivuxolimab in advanced cancers. The wider study: Of the patients, three showed partial responses, one with hepatocellular carcinoma and two with cutaneous melanoma. Findings and limits, study-wide: More expanded clones were seen, on average, in CD8+ T cells than in CD4+. The study found among the lowest clonal expansion in partial responders at 0.1-3.0 mg/kg.

On this clone itself: Its antigen is as yet unknown.

Trimming pared 4 bases from V and 7 bases from J, leaving 4 bases between. Germline V lookup: CDR1 MNHEY, CDR2 SMNVEV (reference sequence). This CDR3 is built from 10 residues. Clones were sequenced by immunoSEQ multiplex PCR, and TCRdb holds only the in-frame ones, with some missing. Here the sample spans 100,000 to 150,000 clones, approximately 92% being singletons. The sequence was collected from an adult with an advanced solid tumor such as melanoma, head and neck, liver or kidney cancer. Sequencing was performed on CD4+ or CD8+ T cells sorted from blood, taken in a trial of the OX40 agonist ivuxolimab. This chain joins TRBV27 and TRBJ1-1, with no clear D. The CDR3 loop reads CASSSYEAFF. CDR3 coding DNA: TGTGCCAGCAGTTCTTATGAAGCTTTCTTT.